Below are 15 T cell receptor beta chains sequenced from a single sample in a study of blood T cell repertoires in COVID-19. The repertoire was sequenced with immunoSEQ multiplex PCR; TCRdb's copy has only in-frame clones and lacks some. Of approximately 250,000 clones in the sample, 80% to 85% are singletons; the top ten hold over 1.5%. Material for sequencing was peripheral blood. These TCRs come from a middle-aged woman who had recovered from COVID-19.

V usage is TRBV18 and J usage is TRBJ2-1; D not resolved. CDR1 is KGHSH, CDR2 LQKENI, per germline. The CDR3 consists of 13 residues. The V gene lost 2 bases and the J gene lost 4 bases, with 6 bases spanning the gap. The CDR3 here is CASSPMSYNEQFF. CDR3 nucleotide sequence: TGTGCCAGCTCACCAATGAGTTACAATGAGCAGTTCTTC.

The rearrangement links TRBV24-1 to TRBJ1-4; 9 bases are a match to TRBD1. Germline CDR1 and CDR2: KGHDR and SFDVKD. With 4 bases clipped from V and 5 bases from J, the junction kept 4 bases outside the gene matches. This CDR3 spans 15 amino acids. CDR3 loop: CATSEAGTGNEKLFF. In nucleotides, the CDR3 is TGTGCCACCAGTGAAGCCGGGACAGGGAATGAAAAACTGTTTTTT.

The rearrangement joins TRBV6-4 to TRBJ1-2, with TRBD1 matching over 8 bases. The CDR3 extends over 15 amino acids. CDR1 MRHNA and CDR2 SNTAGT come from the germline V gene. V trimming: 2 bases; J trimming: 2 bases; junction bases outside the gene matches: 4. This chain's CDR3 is CASSDPTGENYGYTF. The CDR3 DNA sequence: TGTGCCAGCAGTGACCCGACAGGGGAAAACTATGGCTACACCTTC.

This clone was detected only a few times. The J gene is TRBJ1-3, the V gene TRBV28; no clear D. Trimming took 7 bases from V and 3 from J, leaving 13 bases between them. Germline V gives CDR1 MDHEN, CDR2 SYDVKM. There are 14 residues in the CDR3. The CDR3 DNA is TGTGCCAGCATCCCCGGAGCGCGTGGAAACACCATATATTTT. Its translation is CASIPGARGNTIYF.

CDR3 coding DNA: TGTGCCATCAGTGGAAGGCGGGGGGGCGGCGCAGATACGCAGTATTTT. It yields the protein CAISGRRGGGADTQYF. This chain uses TRBV10-3 with TRBJ2-3; 9 nucleotides align to TRBD2. The CDR3 contains 16 residues. V was clipped by 4 bases and J by 4 bases; unmatched bases: 9. The germline V gene encodes CDR1 ENHRY and CDR2 SYGVKD.

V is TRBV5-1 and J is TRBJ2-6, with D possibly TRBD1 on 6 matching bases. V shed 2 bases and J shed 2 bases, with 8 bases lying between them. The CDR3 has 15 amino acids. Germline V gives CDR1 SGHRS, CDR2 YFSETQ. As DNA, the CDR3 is TGCGCCAGCAGCTTCCGACAGGCTGGGGCCAACGTCCTGACTTTC. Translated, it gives CASSFRQAGANVLTF.

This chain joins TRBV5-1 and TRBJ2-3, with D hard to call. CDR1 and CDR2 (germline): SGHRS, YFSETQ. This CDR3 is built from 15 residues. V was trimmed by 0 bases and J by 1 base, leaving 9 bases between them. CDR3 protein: CASSLDGLRTDTQYF. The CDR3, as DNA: TGCGCCAGCAGCTTGGATGGGCTTCGCACAGATACGCAGTATTTT. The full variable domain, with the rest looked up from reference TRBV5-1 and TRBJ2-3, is KAGVTQTPRYLIKTRGQQVTLSCSPISGHRSVSWYQQTPGQGLQFLFEYFSETQRNKGNFPGRFSGRQFSNSRSEMNVSTLELGDSALYLCASSLDGLRTDTQYFGPGTRLTVL.

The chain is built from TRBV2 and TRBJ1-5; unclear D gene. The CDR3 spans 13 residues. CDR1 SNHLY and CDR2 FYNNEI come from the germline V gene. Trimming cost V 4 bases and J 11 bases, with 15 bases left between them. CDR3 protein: CASSGGRLSAQHF. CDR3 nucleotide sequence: TGTGCCAGCAGTGGCGGCCGACTTTCGGCCCAGCATTTT.

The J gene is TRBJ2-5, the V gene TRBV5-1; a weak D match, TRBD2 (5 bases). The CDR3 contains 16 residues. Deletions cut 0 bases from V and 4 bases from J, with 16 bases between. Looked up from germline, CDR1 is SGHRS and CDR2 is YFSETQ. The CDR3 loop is CASSLEGLRRGETQYF. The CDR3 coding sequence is TGCGCCAGCAGCTTGGAAGGACTCCGCAGAGGAGAGACCCAGTACTTC.

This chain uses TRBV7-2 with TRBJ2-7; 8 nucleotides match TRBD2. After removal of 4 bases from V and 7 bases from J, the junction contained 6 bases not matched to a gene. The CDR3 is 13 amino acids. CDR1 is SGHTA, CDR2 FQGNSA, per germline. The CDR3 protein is CASSSRGGREQYF. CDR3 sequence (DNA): TGTGCCAGCAGCTCACGGGGGGGCAGAGAGCAGTACTTC.

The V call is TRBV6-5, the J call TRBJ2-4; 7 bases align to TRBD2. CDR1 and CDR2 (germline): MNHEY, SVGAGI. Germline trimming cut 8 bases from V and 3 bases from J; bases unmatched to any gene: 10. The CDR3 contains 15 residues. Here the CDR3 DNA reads TGTGCCAGCGGGGGGGGTCCGTTGGGCAAAAACATTCAGTACTTC. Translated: CASGGGPLGKNIQYF.

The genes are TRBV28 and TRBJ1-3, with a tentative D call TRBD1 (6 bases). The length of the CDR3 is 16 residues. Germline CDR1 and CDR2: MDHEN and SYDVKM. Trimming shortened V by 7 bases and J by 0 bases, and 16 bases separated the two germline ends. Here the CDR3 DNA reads TGTGCCAGCAACCTACAGGGAGCTGGCTCTGGAAACACCATATATTTT. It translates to CASNLQGAGSGNTIYF.

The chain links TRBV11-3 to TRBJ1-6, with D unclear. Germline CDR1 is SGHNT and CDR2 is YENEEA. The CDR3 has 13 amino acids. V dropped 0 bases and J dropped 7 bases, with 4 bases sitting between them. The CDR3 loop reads CASSLDMNSPLHF. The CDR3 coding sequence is TGTGCCAGCAGCTTAGATATGAATTCACCCCTCCACTTT.

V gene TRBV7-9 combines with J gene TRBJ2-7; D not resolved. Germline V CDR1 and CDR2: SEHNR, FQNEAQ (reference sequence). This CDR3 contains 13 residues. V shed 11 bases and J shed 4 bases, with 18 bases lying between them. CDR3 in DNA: TGTGCCTCCTCCCCCAACAGTCGTTACGAGCAGTACTTC. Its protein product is CASSPNSRYEQYF.

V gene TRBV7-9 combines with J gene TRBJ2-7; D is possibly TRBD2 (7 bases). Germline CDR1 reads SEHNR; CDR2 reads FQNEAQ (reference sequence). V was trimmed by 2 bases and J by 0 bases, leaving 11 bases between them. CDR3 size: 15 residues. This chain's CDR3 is CASSLPRGASYEQYF. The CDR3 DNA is TGTGCCAGCAGCTTACCCCGGGGGGCCTCCTACGAGCAGTACTTC.